This T cell receptor beta chain was recovered during a study of blood T cell repertoires in COVID-19 (dated by TCRdb to about 2020). Regarding the study in general: Samples from collaborators originated in the United States, Italy and Spain and spanned both the acute and convalescent phases of COVID-19. The prospective study material was composed of cDNA or gDNA derived from T cells, B-cell-depleted T cells, or PBMCs. Deeply sampled blood TCRbeta repertoires from subjects exposed to, actively infected with, or recovered from COVID-19 were included in the dataset. The repertoires were released in a freely available public database intended as a resource for research on the immune response to SARS-CoV-2. The samples were drawn from two sources: the first 160 participants of the ongoing ImmuneRACE study, and over 1,000 subjects contributed by 6 global collaborators. Sample metadata almost always included a de-identified subject ID, COVID-19 status, age in years and sex. Where available, HLA class I and class II types were taken from metadata supplied by the sample provider and were not determined by assay-based typing.

Whole blood was collected in K2EDTA tubes by collaborating institutions according to the institutions' own protocols. For TCRbeta analysis, collaborator samples were shipped as frozen whole blood, as isolated PBMCs, or as DNA extracted from either sample type. The cysteine opens and the phenylalanine closes a CDR3 of 13 amino acids. Only the CDR3 DNA stays, 39 bases, in frame from base 1. The junction shows trimming of 9 bases on V and 2 bases on J, and the gene matches do not reach 7 bases of it. Overall results and qualifications from the work: The amount of clinical and demographic metadata varied by source and participant and was provided uncurated.

On this clone: Its antigen is currently not known. No base quality values were provided; no much bigger clone lies one nucleotide off.

TCRbeta CDR3 regions were amplified from genomic DNA by means of the immunoSEQ Assay, a bias-controlled multiplex PCR. Per the original workflow: Within the assay, amplification of reference gene primers was used to estimate how many nucleated cells each sample contained. To quantify the absolute abundance of each unique TCRbeta CDR3 rearrangement, sequence reads were collapsed and filtered. For each sample, productive Simpson clonality was calculated by taking the square root of Simpson's diversity index across productive rearrangements. TCRdb obtained this table from immuneACCESS and retained in-frame rearrangements with V and J assigned. These tables miss some clones; where compared with another copy, unresolved V genes account for less than half of the shortfall, and the remainder is unexplained. V and J calls and clone size are copied from that table; D and trimming were computed from the DNA. For this sample the table gives 200,000 to 250,000 clones, of which roughly 80% were detected only once. The ten largest clonotypes hold roughly 5% of the sample.

The sequence is built from TRBV12-3 or TRBV12-4 and TRBJ2-7; TRBD2 aligns with 7 central bases. The sequenced sample consisted of peripheral blood. The clonotype originates from a human donor in a cohort sampled during active COVID-19. In nucleotides, the sequence is TGTGCCAGTGCGCGGGGGACCCCCTACGAGCAGTACTTC. It specifies CASARGTPYEQYF.